These 5 T cell receptor beta chains were all obtained from the same sample, sequenced in a study of regulatory T cells in long-lasting Graves disease. Construction of the TCR beta libraries employed iRepertoire HTBI primers in conjunction with Arm-PCR of CDR3 regions. TCRdb re-called the multiplex PCR reads with MiXCR, one entry per CDR3 protein. The sample includes about 300,000 distinct CDR3 sequences, 18% of them seen just once. Regarding time point: newly diagnosed GD, antithyroid drugs for less than 3 months. Making the TCR library involved RNA that had been extracted from PBMCs. Sequencing used peripheral blood mononuclear cells (PBMCs), obtained at new diagnosis, from a patient treated with antithyroid drugs. The source is a female donor with Graves disease.

Ten or more counts support this clonotype. The chain couples TRBV5-1 to TRBJ2-3, with 9 positions matching TRBD2. Germline CDR1 reads SGHRS; CDR2 reads YFSETQ. Trimming removed 7 bases from V and 5 bases from J; junction bases left unmatched: 5. The CDR3 runs 13 residues. In nucleotides, the CDR3 is TGCGCCAGCTCCTTAGCGGGAGAAGATACGCAGTATTTT. It yields the protein CASSLAGEDTQYF.

This clonotype came up once. A far bigger clonotype differs at one base, so this is likely a read error. The chain has TRBV28 and TRBJ2-1, with 10 positions matching TRBD2. TRBJ2-3 matches the DNA end more closely, so the J call is doubtful. The germline V gene encodes CDR1 MDHEN and CDR2 SYDVKM. This CDR3 spans 16 amino acids. The CDR3 DNA sequence: TGTGTCAGCAGCCAGCTTAGCGGGAGGAGAGGGGATACGCAGTATTTT. It encodes CVSSQLSGRRGDTQYF.

This clonotype occurred many times. The chain joins TRBV20-1 to TRBJ2-5; perhaps TRBD2 as D (5 bases). Germline CDR1 DFQATT, CDR2 SNEGSKA (reference sequence). V was shortened by 3 bases and J by 2 bases, with 13 bases between the two germline ends. The CDR3 totals 14 residues. The CDR3 protein is CSASETTSQETQYF. Written as DNA, the CDR3 is TGCAGTGCTAGTGAGACTACCTCTCAAGAGACCCAGTACTTC.

This clonotype was counted ten times or more. The rearrangement links TRBV13 to TRBJ1-1, with unresolved D. The V gene lost 4 bases and the J gene lost 0 bases, with 6 bases spanning the gap. Germline lookup yields CDR1 PRHDT and CDR2 FYEKMQ (reference sequence). This CDR3 contains 13 residues. CDR3 protein: CASSWPLNTEAFF. Here the CDR3 DNA reads TGTGCCAGCAGCTGGCCCCTGAACACTGAAGCTTTCTTT. Together with reference TRBV13 and TRBJ1-1, the CDR3 gives the full variable domain: AAGVIQSPRHLIKEKRETATLKCYPIPRHDTVYWYQQGPGQDPQFLISFYEKMQSDKGSIPDRFSAQQFSDYHSELNMSSLELGDSALYFCASSWPLNTEAFFGQGTRLTVV.

As concerns this clonotype: This may be a read error: a much more frequent sequence differs by one nucleotide. V and J are TRBV12-3 or TRBV12-4 and TRBJ1-4; D is perhaps TRBD1 (5 bases). The CDR3 totals 14 residues. CDR3 protein: CASTGAPTNERLFF. The DNA for the CDR3 is TGTGCCAGCACCGGGGCCCCCACTAATGAAAGACTGTTTTTT.